The rows below give T cell receptor beta chains drawn from one sample of a study of blood T cell repertoires in COVID-19. The repertoire was sequenced with immunoSEQ multiplex PCR; TCRdb's copy has only in-frame clones and lacks some. The sample includes under 250,000 clones, 80% to 85% of them seen just once. Sequenced: peripheral blood. The receptors were gathered from a man aged 50-59 years with active or convalescent COVID-19. The CDR3 runs from the conserved cysteine through the conserved F or W. The order of the fields is CDR3 length, V gene, J gene, CDR3 protein.

CDR3 length: 16; V gene: TRBV5-1; J gene: TRBJ1-4; CDR3 protein: CASSPRWGGVNEKLFF
CDR3 length: 15; V gene: TRBV6-1; J gene: TRBJ2-7; CDR3 protein: CASSEGGQGLIEQYF
CDR3 length: 16; V gene: TRBV7-2; J gene: TRBJ2-2; CDR3 protein: CASSFRTGSGAGELFF
CDR3 length: 15; V gene: TRBV18; J gene: TRBJ2-1; CDR3 protein: CASSPPGLAGQAGFF
CDR3 length: 13; V gene: TRBV7-9; J gene: TRBJ1-4; CDR3 protein: CAGRGSFNEKLFF
CDR3 length: 16; V gene: TRBV9; J gene: TRBJ2-3; CDR3 protein: CASSGYAASGADTQYF
CDR3 length: 12; V gene: TRBV19; J gene: TRBJ1-1; CDR3 protein: CASSTRQAEAFF
CDR3 length: 16; V gene: TRBV5-1; J gene: TRBJ1-4; CDR3 protein: CASSFQGALVNEKLFF
CDR3 length: 16; V gene: TRBV24-1; J gene: TRBJ2-3; CDR3 protein: CATALDLAVYTDTQYF
CDR3 length: 16; V gene: TRBV2; J gene: TRBJ2-1; CDR3 protein: CASSYTSGGAYNEQFF
CDR3 length: 16; V gene: TRBV7-3; J gene: TRBJ2-7; CDR3 protein: CASSLKLPPARYEQYF
CDR3 length: 13; V gene: TRBV29-1; J gene: TRBJ1-1; CDR3 protein: CSVYRGLGTEAFF
CDR3 length: 12; V gene: TRBV29-1; J gene: TRBJ1-1; CDR3 protein: CSINRGHNEAFF
CDR3 length: 12; V gene: TRBV30; J gene: TRBJ1-4; CDR3 protein: CAWLATNEKLFF
CDR3 length: 12; V gene: TRBV7-2; J gene: TRBJ2-4; CDR3 protein: CASSLHSGIQYF
CDR3 length: 16; V gene: TRBV7-2; J gene: TRBJ1-6; CDR3 protein: CASSSDPRGYNSPLHF
CDR3 length: 12; V gene: TRBV28; J gene: TRBJ1-2; CDR3 protein: CASKTENYGYTF
CDR3 length: 16; V gene: TRBV11-2; J gene: TRBJ2-3; CDR3 protein: CASSLKPGGRTDTQYF